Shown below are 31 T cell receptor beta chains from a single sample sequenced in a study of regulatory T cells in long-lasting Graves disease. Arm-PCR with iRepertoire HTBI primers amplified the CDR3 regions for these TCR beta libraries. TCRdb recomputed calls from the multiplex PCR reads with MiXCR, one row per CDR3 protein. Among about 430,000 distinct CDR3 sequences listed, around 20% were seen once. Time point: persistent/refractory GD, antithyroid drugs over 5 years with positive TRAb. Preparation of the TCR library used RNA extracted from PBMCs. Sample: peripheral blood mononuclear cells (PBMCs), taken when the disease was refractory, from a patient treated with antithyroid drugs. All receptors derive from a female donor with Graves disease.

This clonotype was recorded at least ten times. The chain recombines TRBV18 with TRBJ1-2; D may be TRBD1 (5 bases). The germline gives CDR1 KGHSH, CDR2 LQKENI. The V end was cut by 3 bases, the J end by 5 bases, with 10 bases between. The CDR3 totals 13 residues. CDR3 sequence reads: CASSPDQGYGYTF. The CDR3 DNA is TGTGCCAGCTCACCGGACCAGGGTTATGGCTACACCTTC.

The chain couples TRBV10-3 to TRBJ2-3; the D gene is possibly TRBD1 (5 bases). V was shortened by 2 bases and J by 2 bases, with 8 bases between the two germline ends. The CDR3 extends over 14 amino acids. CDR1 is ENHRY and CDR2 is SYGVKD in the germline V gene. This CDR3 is CAISEVQVTDTQYF. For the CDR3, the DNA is TGTGCCATCAGTGAGGTACAGGTCACAGATACGCAGTATTTT.

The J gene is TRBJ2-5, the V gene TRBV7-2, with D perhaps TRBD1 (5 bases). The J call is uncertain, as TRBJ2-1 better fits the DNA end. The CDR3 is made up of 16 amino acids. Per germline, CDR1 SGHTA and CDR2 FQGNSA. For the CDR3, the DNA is TGTGCCAGCAGCTTGTTAAACAGGAGTGGCTACAATGAGCAGTTCTTC. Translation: CASSLLNRSGYNEQFF.

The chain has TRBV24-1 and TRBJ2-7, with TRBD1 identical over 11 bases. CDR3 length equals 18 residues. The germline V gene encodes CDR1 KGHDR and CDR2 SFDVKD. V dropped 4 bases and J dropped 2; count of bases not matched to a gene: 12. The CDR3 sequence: CATSDQVVPGQGAYEQYF. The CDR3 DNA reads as TGTGCCACCAGTGACCAAGTTGTCCCGGGACAGGGGGCCTACGAGCAGTACTTC.

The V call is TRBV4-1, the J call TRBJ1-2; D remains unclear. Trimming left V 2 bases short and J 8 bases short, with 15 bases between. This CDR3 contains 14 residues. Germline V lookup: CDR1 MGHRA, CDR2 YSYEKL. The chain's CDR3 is CASSQLLHARGYTF. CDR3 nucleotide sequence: TGCGCCAGCAGCCAACTCCTACATGCTCGCGGCTACACCTTC.

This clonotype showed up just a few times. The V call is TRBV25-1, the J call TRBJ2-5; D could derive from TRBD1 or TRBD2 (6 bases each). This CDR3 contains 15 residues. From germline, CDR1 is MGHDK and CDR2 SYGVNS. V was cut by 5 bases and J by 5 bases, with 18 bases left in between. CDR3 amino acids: CASSRGAGIVETQYF. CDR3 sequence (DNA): TGTGCCAGCAGTAGGGGGGCAGGGATAGTTGAGACCCAGTACTTC.

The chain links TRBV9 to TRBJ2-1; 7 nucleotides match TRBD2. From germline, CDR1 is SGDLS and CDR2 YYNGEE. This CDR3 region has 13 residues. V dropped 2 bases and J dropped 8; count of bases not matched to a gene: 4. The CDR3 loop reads CASSVGGRDEQFF. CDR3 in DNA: TGTGCCAGCAGCGTGGGAGGGCGAGATGAGCAGTTCTTC. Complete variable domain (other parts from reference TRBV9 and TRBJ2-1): DSGVTQTPKHLITATGQRVTLRCSPRSGDLSVYWYQQSLDQGLQFLIQYYNGEERAKGNILERFSAQQFPDLHSELNLSSLELGDSALYFCASSVGGRDEQFFGPGTRLTVL.

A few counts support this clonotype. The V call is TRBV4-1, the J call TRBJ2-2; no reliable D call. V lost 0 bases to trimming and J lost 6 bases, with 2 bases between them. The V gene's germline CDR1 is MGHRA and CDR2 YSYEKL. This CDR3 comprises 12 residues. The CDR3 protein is CASSQEAGELFF. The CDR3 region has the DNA TGCGCCAGCAGCCAAGAGGCCGGGGAGCTGTTTTTT.

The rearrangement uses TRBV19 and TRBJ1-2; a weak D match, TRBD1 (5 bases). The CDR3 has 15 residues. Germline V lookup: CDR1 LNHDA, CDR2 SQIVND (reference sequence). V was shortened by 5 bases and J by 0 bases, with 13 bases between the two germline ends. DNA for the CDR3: TGTGCCAGTAGTTTGGATGGGGGGACTAACTATGGCTACACCTTC. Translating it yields CASSLDGGTNYGYTF.

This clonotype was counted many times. CDR3 region: CSARDRDTVYGYTF. The CDR3 coding sequence is TGCAGTGCTAGAGATCGGGACACTGTCTATGGCTACACCTTC. This rearrangement joins TRBV20-1 to TRBJ1-2; D perhaps matches TRBD1 (6 bases). CDR1 DFQATT and CDR2 SNEGSKA come from the germline V gene (reference sequence). The CDR3 has 14 residues. V lost 0 bases and J 4 bases, leaving 12 bases between the germline ends.

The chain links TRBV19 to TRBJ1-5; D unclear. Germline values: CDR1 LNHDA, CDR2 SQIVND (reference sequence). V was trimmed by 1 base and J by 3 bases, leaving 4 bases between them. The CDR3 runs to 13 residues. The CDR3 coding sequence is TGTGCCAGTAGTATAGGATTCAATCAGCCCCAGCATTTT. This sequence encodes CASSIGFNQPQHF. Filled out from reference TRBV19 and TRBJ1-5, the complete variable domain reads DGGITQSPKYLFRKEGQNVTLSCEQNLNHDAMYWYRQDPGQGLRLIYYSQIVNDFQKGDIAEGYSVSREKKESFPLTVTSAQKNPTAFYLCASSIGFNQPQHFGDGTRLSIL.

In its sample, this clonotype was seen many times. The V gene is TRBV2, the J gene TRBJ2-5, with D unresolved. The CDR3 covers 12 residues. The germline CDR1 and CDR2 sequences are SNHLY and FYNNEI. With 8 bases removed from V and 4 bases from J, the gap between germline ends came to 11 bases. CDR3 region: CASSLEAETQYF. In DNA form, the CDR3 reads TGTGCCAGCTCCCTAGAAGCAGAGACCCAGTACTTC.

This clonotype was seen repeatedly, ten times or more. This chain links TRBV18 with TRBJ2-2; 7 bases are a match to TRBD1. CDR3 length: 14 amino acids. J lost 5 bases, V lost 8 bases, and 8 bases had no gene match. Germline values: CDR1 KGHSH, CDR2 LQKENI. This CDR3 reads CASTRQGMTGELFF. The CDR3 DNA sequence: TGTGCCAGCACAAGACAGGGAATGACCGGGGAGCTGTTTTTT.

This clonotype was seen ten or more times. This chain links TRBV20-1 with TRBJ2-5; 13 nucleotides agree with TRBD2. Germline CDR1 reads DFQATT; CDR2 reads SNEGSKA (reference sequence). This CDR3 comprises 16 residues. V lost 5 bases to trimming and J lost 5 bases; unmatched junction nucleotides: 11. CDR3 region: CSAPDRLAGGGETQYF. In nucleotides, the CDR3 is TGCAGTGCTCCCGACCGACTAGCGGGGGGCGGGGAGACCCAGTACTTC.

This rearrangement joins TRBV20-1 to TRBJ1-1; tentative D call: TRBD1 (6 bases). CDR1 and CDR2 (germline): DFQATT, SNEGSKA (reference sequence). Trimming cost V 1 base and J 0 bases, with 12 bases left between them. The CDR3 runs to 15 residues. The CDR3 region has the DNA TGCAGTGCTAGAGTACCGGGACAATTGAACACTGAAGCTTTCTTT. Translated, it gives CSARVPGQLNTEAFF.

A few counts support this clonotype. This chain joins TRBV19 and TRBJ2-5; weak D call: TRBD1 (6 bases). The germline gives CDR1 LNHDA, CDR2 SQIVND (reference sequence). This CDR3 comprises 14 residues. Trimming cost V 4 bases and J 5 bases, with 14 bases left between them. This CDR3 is CASSKDRSRETQYF. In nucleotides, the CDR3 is TGTGCCAGTAGTAAGGACAGATCTCGGGAGACCCAGTACTTC.

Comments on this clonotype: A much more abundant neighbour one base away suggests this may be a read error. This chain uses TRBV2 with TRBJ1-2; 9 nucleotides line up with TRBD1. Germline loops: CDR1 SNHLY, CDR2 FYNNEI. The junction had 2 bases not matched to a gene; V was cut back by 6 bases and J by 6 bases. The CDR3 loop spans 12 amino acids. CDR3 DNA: TGTGCCAGCAGGGGGACAGGGAATGGCTACACCTTC. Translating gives CASRGTGNGYTF.

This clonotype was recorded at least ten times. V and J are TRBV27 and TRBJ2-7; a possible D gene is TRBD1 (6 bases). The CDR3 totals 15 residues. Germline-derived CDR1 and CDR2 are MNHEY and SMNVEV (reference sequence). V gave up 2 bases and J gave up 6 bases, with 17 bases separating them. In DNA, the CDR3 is TGTGCCAGCAGTTTAACACAGGGCCCCAAACCCGAGCAGTACTTC. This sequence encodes CASSLTQGPKPEQYF.

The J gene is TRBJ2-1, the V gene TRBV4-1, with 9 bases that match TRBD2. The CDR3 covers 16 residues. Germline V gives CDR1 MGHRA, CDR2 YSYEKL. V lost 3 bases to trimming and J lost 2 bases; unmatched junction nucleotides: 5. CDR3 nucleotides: TGCGCCAGCAGCCAGCTAGCGGGGCCGACCTACAATGAGCAGTTCTTC. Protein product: CASSQLAGPTYNEQFF.

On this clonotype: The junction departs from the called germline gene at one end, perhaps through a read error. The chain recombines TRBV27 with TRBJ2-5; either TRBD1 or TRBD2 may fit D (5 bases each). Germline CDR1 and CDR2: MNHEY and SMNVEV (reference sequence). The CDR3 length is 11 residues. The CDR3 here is CASRLGETQCF. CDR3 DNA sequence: TGTGCCAGTCGACTGGGGGAGACCCAGTGCTTC.

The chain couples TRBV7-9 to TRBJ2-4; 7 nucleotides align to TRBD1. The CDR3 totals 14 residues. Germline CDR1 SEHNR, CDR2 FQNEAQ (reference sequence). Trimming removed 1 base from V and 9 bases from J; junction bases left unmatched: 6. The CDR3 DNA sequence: TGTGCCAGCAGCTTAGGACAGGGTTACGGCATTCAGTACTTC. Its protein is CASSLGQGYGIQYF. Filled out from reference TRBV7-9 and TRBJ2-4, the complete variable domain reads DTGVSQNPRHKITKRGQNVTFRCDPISEHNRLYWYRQTLGQGPEFLTYFQNEAQLEKSRLLSDRFSAERPKGSFSTLEIQRTEQGDSAMYLCASSLGQGYGIQYFGAGTRLSVL.

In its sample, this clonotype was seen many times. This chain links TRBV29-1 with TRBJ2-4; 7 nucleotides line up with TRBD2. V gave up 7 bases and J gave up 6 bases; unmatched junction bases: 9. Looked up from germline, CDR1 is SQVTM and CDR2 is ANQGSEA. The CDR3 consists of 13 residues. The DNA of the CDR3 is TGCAGCGCTAGCGGCGGGGTGGGAAACATTCAGTACTTC. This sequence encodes CSASGGVGNIQYF.

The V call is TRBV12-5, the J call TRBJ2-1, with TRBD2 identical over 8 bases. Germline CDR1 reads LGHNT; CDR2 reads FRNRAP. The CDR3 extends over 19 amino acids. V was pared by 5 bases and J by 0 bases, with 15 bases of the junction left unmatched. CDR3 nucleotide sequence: TGTGCTAGTGGTCCACTAGCGGCTAACCCGTTCGGCTCCTACAATGAGCAGTTCTTC. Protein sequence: CASGPLAANPFGSYNEQFF.

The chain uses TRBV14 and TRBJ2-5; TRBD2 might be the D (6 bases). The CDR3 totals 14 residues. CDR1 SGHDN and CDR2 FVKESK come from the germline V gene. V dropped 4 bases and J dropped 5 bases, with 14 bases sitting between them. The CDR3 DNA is TGTGCCAGCAGCCCCTGGGAGGTGTTGGAGACCCAGTACTTC. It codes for CASSPWEVLETQYF.

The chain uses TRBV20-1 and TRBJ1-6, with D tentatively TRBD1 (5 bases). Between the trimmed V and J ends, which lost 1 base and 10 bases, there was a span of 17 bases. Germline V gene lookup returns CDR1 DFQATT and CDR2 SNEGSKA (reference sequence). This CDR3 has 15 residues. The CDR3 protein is CSARGPGPQGSPLHF. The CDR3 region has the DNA TGCAGTGCTAGAGGTCCGGGACCGCAAGGATCACCCCTCCACTTT.

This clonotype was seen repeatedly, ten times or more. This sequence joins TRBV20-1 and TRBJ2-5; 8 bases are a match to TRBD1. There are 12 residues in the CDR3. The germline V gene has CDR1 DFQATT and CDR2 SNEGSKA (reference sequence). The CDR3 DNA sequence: TGCAGCGCCGACCCAGGGGGCGAGACCCAGTACTTC. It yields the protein CSADPGGETQYF.

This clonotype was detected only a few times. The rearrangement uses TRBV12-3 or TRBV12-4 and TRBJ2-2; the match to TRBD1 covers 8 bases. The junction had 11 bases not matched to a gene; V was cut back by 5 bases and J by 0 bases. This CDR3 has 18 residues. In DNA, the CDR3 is TGTGCCAGCAGTCGCCCTATACGGACAGGGACGAACACCGGGGAGCTGTTTTTT. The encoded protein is CASSRPIRTGTNTGELFF.

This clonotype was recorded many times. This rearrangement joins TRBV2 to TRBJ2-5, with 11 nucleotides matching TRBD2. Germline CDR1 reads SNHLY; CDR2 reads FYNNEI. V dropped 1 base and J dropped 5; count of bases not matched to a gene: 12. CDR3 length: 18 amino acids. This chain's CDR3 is CASSEDSRLAGFGETQYF. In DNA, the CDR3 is TGTGCCAGCAGTGAAGATTCGAGACTAGCGGGATTTGGGGAGACCCAGTACTTC. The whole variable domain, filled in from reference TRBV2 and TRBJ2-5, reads EPEVTQTPSHQVTQMGQEVILRCVPISNHLYFYWYRQILGQKVEFLVSFYNNEISEKSEIFDDQFSVERPDGSNFTLKIRSTKLEDSAMYFCASSEDSRLAGFGETQYFGPGTRLLVL.

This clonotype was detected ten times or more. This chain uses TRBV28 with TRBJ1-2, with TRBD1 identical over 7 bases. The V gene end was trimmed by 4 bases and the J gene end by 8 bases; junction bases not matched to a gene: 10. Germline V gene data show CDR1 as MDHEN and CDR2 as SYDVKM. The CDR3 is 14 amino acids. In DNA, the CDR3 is TGTGCCAGCAGTTCCCTAAGACAGGGATCAGGCTACACCTTC. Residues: CASSSLRQGSGYTF.

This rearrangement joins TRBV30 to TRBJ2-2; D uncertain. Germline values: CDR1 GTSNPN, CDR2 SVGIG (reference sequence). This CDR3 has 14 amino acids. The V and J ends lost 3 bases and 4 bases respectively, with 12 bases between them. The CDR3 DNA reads TGTGCCTGGAGGCCCGAAGCTATCACCGGGGAGCTGTTTTTT. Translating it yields CAWRPEAITGELFF.

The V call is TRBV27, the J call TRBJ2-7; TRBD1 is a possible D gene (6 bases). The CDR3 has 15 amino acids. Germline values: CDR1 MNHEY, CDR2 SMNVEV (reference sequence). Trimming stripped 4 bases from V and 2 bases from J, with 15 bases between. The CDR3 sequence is CASSWNPGAPYEQYF. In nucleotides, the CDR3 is TGTGCCAGCAGTTGGAACCCAGGGGCCCCCTACGAGCAGTACTTC.